One and the same sample provided the 15 T cell receptor beta chains below, sequenced in a study of blood T cell repertoires in COVID-19 (dated by TCRdb to 2018 to 2020). Receptor libraries were prepared by the immunoSEQ multiplex PCR assay. TCRdb holds this immuneACCESS table with in-frame rearrangements only. Some clones are missing; in checked studies, unresolved V genes explain under half, and the rest has no known cause. For this sample there are some 130,000 clones; about 70% appear just once. The ten largest clonotypes hold less than 2.5% of the sample. Specimen: peripheral blood. The receptor set was obtained from a woman in her 70s with acute or convalescent COVID-19.

The J gene is TRBJ1-1, the V gene TRBV6-5; D gene uncertain. The CDR3 loop spans 13 amino acids. The V gene lost 5 bases and the J gene lost 0 bases, with 7 bases spanning the gap. Germline values: CDR1 MNHEY, CDR2 SVGAGI. CDR3 sequence (DNA): TGTGCCAGCAGTCAATCGGTGAACACTGAAGCTTTCTTT. This sequence encodes CASSQSVNTEAFF.

This clone appeared a single time. The genes are TRBV13 and TRBJ2-5; D is unresolved. The CDR3 consists of 14 residues. Trimming took off 0 bases at V and 1 base at J, with 6 bases between the two ends. Germline assignment: CDR1 PRHDT and CDR2 FYEKMQ (reference sequence). CDR3: CASSLGWAQETQYF. CDR3 DNA: TGTGCCAGCAGCTTAGGCTGGGCCCAAGAGACCCAGTACTTC.

The chain is built from TRBV5-1 and TRBJ2-7; D not resolved. The CDR3 spans 14 residues. The germline V gene encodes CDR1 SGHRS and CDR2 YFSETQ. V lost 0 bases and J lost 0, with 7 bases in between. Here the CDR3 DNA reads TGCGCCAGCAGCTTGGAACAGAGCTCCTACGAGCAGTACTTC. Amino acids: CASSLEQSSYEQYF.

The chain employs TRBV6-5 and TRBJ2-1; D is undetermined. The CDR3 runs 15 residues. Germline loops: CDR1 MNHEY, CDR2 SVGAGI. The V end lost 0 bases, the J end lost 10 bases, and 16 bases lay between the germline ends. The CDR3, as DNA: TGTGCCAGCAGTTACTCCTGGAGTAGGTCAAACGAGCAGTTCTTC. Its translation: CASSYSWSRSNEQFF.

In DNA form, the CDR3 reads TGTGCCAGCAGTGCCTCATTTCAGACGGCGGCGCTTGGCTACACCTTC. Its protein is CASSASFQTAALGYTF. The chain links TRBV27 to TRBJ1-2; D not resolved. This CDR3 is 16 amino acids long. CDR1 is MNHEY, CDR2 SMNVEV, per germline (reference sequence). Trimming stripped 5 bases from V and 7 bases from J, with 23 bases between.

This clone was found once. The gene calls are TRBV2 and TRBJ2-2; D gene unclear. With 7 bases removed from V and 7 bases from J, the gap between germline ends came to 16 bases. This CDR3 is 14 amino acids long. Germline CDR1 and CDR2: SNHLY and FYNNEI. The chain's CDR3 is CASKGSSPGGELFF. The DNA for the CDR3 is TGTGCCAGCAAAGGCAGCTCCCCGGGCGGGGAGCTGTTTTTT.

The chain joins TRBV18 to TRBJ2-1; 12 bases are shared with TRBD2. V lost 6 bases and J lost 0; bases outside the gene matches: 9. CDR3 size: 18 residues. The V gene's germline CDR1 is KGHSH and CDR2 LQKENI. The CDR3 loop reads CASSRRTSGEISYNEQFF. CDR3 DNA: TGTGCCAGCTCTCGACGGACTAGCGGGGAGATCTCCTACAATGAGCAGTTCTTC.

This clone was found once. V usage is TRBV5-4 and J usage is TRBJ1-2; 7 bases are a match to TRBD1. The V gene's germline CDR1 is SGHNT and CDR2 YYREEE (reference sequence). The trim removed 0 bases at V and 9 bases at J, leaving 14 bases unmatched. The CDR3 has 16 residues. CDR3 coding DNA: TGTGCCAGCAGCTTGGAGGGGGTCAGGGGGAGGACTAGCTACACCTTC. This sequence encodes CASSLEGVRGRTSYTF.

This sequence joins TRBV9 and TRBJ2-5, with 10 positions matching TRBD2. The CDR3 loop spans 17 amino acids. CDR1 SGDLS and CDR2 YYNGEE come from the germline V gene. The junction had 6 bases not matched to a gene; V was cut back by 0 bases and J by 1 base. CDR3 DNA: TGTGCCAGCAGCGTAGTGCCGATAGCGGGGGGCCAAGAGACCCAGTACTTC. It is translated as CASSVVPIAGGQETQYF.

This clone was found a few times. The chain recombines TRBV16 with TRBJ1-5; the D is unclear. This CDR3 spans 15 amino acids. Germline V lookup: CDR1 KGHSY, CDR2 FQNENV. V was cut by 0 bases and J by 5 bases, with 11 bases left in between. As DNA, the CDR3 is TGTGCCAGCAGCCAATCCTACGAACGGGATCAGCCCCAGCATTTT. Encoded protein: CASSQSYERDQPQHF.

The rearrangement joins TRBV5-1 to TRBJ1-1; 11 nucleotides line up with TRBD1. Germline loops: CDR1 SGHRS, CDR2 YFSETQ. V lost 8 bases to trimming and J lost 4 bases; unmatched junction nucleotides: 16. This CDR3 comprises 17 residues. The CDR3 reads CASSQSPGTGGATEAFF. For the CDR3, the DNA is TGCGCCAGTTCTCAGAGTCCCGGGACAGGGGGGGCCACTGAAGCTTTCTTT.

This chain joins TRBV28 and TRBJ1-2; TRBD1 aligns across 9 bases. CDR1 and CDR2 from the germline V gene are MDHEN and SYDVKM. This CDR3 has 15 amino acids. Losses at the gene ends were 6 bases for V and 4 bases for J; bases not matched to a gene: 9. The CDR3 reads CASRSGTGSIYGYTF. CDR3 in DNA: TGTGCCAGCAGATCCGGGACAGGGAGTATCTATGGCTACACCTTC.

The rearrangement uses TRBV2 and TRBJ1-2; D ambiguous. CDR1 and CDR2 (germline): SNHLY, FYNNEI. The CDR3 is 12 amino acids. V lost 8 bases and J 6 bases, leaving 13 bases between the germline ends. The CDR3 DNA reads as TGTGCCAGCGTCCGGGGAGGGAATGGCTACACCTTC. This gives the protein CASVRGGNGYTF.

The rearrangement links TRBV6-2 or TRBV6-3 to TRBJ1-4; 7 bases align to TRBD1. Per the germline V gene, CDR1 is MNHEY and CDR2 is SVGEGT. The V segment lost 6 bases and the J segment 4 bases; nucleotides outside the gene matches: 11. The CDR3 contains 16 residues. As DNA, the CDR3 is TGTGCCAGCAGCCCTAGGCCGGGACAGAATAATGAAAAACTGTTTTTT. It codes for CASSPRPGQNNEKLFF.

This clone was counted only a few times. The J gene is TRBJ1-1, the V gene TRBV28; 7 nucleotides match TRBD1. Germline CDR1 reads MDHEN; CDR2 reads SYDVKM. The CDR3 spans 12 residues. With 6 bases clipped from V and 10 bases from J, the junction kept 8 bases outside the gene matches. The CDR3 DNA reads as TGTGCCAGCAGGCCTACAGGGGTAGGAGCTTTCTTT. Translated: CASRPTGVGAFF.